The clone carrying this T cell receptor beta chain was seen many times. Via MiXCR, TCRdb re-called the RT-PCR reads, giving one row per CDR3 protein. The sample contains hundreds of thousands of distinct CDR3 sequences, 13% to 15% of which appear only once. The specimen sequenced was memory CD4+ T cells from blood. This clonotype was obtained from a female donor in good health, serving as a healthy control.

The CDR3 DNA reads TGCGCCAGCAGCCAAGATCGGGGGGAGCCCCAGCATTTT. This encodes CASSQDRGEPQHF. The V and J genes are TRBV4-3 and TRBJ1-5; tentatively, D is TRBD1 (5 bases). V was cut by 0 bases and J by 8 bases, with 8 bases left in between. The CDR3 runs to 13 residues. Germline V gives CDR1 LGHNA, CDR2 YSLEER.